What follows are 2 T cell receptor beta chains derived from one specimen sequenced in a study of T cell clonality in common variable immunodeficiency. Findings of the study overall: In common variable immunodeficiency, TCR beta chains reportedly carried fewer deletions and N-nucleotide insertions.

Clones were read by immunoSEQ multiplex PCR, and TCRdb kept only the in-frame ones, dropping some. In total the sample includes tens of thousands of clones, none of them seen once. Their antigen targets remain unknown. The material sequenced was peripheral blood mononuclear cells. These receptor sequences come from a human donor with common variable immunodeficiency.

Points on this clone: Coverage ceases 3 residues before the CDR3 finishes, and the germline J gene fills in the end. The chain joins TRBV10-2 to TRBJ2-1; 7 nucleotides line up with TRBD1. The CDR3 has 16 amino acids. Germline loops: CDR1 WSHSY, CDR2 SAAADI. The J segment lost 4 bases and the V segment lost 8 bases, leaving 14 bases of the junction unmatched. The CDR3 loop is CASASLEGAMYNEQFF. The part of the CDR3 DNA that was read is TGCGCCAGCGCTAGCCTTGAGGGGGCAATGTACAATGAG.

Judged by abundance, this clone is medium-sized. The DNA ends 3 residues before the CDR3 does, and the rest of the CDR3 is filled in from the germline J gene. The V and J genes are TRBV10-3 and TRBJ1-1; unclear D gene. CDR3 length: 11 residues. The germline V gene encodes CDR1 ENHRY and CDR2 SYGVKD. V was pared by 6 bases and J by 6 bases, with 8 bases between. The DNA read from the CDR3 is TGTGCCATCAGCGCCGGGGCTGAA. This sequence encodes CAISAGAE. The complete CDR3 sequence is CAISAGAEAFF.